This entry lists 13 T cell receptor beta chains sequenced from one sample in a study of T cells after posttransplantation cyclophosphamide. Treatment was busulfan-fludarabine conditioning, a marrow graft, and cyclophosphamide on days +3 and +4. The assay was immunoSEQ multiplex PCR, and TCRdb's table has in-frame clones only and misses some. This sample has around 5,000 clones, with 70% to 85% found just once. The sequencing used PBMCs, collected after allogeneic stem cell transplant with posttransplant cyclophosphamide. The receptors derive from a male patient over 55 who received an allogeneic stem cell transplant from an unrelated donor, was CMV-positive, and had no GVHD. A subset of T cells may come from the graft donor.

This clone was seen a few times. The DNA for the CDR3 is TGTGCCAGCCTAGGTGGACTAGGTATAGCAGATACGCAGTATTTT. Translated, it gives CASLGGLGIADTQYF. This chain links TRBV6-6 with TRBJ2-3, with TRBD2 matching 7 bases. The V gene's germline CDR1 is MNHNY and CDR2 SVGAGI (reference sequence). This CDR3 is built from 15 residues. With 8 bases clipped from V and 4 bases from J, the junction kept 12 bases outside the gene matches.

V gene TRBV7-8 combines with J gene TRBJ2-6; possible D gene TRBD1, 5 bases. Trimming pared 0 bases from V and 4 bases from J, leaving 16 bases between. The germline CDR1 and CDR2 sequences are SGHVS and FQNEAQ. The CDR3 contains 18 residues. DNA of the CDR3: TGTGCCAGCAGCTTAGCCCTTCAGGCAGGGCTCGGGGCCAACGTCCTGACTTTC. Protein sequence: CASSLALQAGLGANVLTF. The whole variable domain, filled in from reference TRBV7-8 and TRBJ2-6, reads GAGVSQSPRYKVAKRGQDVALRCDPISGHVSLFWYQQALGQGPEFLTYFQNEAQLDKSGLPSDRFFAERPEGSVSTLKIQRTQQEDSAVYLCASSLALQAGLGANVLTFGAGSRLTVL.

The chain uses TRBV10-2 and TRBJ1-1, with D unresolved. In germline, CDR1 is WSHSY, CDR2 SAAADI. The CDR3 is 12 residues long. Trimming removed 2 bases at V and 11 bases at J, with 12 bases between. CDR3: CASSEEGRLAFF. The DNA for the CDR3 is TGCGCCAGCAGTGAGGAAGGGAGGTTGGCTTTCTTT.

DNA of the CDR3: TGTGCCACCAGCAGAGATAACCCTAGCAGTGGAGATACGCAGTATTTT. It translates to CATSRDNPSSGDTQYF. The V gene is TRBV15, the J gene TRBJ2-3, with D perhaps matching TRBD2 (5 bases). Germline V gene lookup returns CDR1 LNHNV and CDR2 YYDKDF (reference sequence). Trimming left V 0 bases short and J 5 bases short, with 15 bases between. The CDR3 totals 16 residues.

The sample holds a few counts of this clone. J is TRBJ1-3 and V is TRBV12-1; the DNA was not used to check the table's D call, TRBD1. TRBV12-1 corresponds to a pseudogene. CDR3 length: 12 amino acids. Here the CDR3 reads CAIQPTEDTIYF. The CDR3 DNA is TGTGCCATACAGCCGACGGAAGACACCATATATTTT.

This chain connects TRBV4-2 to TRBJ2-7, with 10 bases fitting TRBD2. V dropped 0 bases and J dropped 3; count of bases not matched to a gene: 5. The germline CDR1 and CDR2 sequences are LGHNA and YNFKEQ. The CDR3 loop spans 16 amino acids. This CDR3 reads CASSQDLASGGYEQYF. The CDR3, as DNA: TGTGCCAGCAGCCAAGATCTGGCTAGCGGGGGCTACGAGCAGTACTTC.

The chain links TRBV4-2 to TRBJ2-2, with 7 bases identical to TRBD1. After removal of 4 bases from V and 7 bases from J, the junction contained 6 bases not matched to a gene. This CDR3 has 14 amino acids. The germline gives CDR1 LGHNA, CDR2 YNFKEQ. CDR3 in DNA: TGTGCCAGCAGCCTCAAGCAGGGGGACGGGGAGCTGTTTTTT. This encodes CASSLKQGDGELFF.

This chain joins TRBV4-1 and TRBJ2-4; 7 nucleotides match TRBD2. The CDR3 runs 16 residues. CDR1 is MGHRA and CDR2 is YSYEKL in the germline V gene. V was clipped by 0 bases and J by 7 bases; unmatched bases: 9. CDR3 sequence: CASSQEPERGWNIQYF. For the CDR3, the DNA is TGCGCCAGCAGCCAAGAGCCTGAGCGGGGTTGGAACATTCAGTACTTC.

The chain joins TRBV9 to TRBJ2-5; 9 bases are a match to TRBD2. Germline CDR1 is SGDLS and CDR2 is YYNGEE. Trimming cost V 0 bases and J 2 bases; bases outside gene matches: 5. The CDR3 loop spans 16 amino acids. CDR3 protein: CASSVGRLAAQETQYF. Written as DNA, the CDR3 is TGTGCCAGCAGCGTAGGACGACTAGCGGCACAAGAGACCCAGTACTTC.

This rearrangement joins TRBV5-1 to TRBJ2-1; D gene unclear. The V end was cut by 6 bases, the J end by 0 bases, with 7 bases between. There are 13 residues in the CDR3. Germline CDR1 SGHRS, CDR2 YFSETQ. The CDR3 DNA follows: TGCGCCAGCACCGGTGACTCCTACAATGAGCAGTTCTTC. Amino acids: CASTGDSYNEQFF.

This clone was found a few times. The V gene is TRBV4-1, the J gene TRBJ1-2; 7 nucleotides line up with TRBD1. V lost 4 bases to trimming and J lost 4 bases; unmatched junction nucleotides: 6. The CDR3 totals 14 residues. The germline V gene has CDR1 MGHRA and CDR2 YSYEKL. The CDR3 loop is CASSPPGQPYGYTF. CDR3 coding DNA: TGCGCCAGCAGCCCGCCGGGACAGCCCTATGGCTACACCTTC.

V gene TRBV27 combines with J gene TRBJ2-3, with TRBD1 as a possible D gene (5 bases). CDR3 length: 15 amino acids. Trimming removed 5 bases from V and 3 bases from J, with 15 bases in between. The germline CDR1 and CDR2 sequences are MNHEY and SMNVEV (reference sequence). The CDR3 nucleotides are TGTGCCAGCAGTAAACAACGGACACAGACAGATACGCAGTATTTT. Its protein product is CASSKQRTQTDTQYF.

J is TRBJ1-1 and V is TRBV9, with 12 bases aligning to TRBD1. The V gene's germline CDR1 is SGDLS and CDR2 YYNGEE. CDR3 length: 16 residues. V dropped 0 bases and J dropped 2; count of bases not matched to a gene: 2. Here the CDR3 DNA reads TGTGCCAGCAGCGTAGGGGGACAGGGGGCAAACACTGAAGCTTTCTTT. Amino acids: CASSVGGQGANTEAFF. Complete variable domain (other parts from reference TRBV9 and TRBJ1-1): DSGVTQTPKHLITATGQRVTLRCSPRSGDLSVYWYQQSLDQGLQFLIQYYNGEERAKGNILERFSAQQFPDLHSELNLSSLELGDSALYFCASSVGGQGANTEAFFGQGTRLTVV.